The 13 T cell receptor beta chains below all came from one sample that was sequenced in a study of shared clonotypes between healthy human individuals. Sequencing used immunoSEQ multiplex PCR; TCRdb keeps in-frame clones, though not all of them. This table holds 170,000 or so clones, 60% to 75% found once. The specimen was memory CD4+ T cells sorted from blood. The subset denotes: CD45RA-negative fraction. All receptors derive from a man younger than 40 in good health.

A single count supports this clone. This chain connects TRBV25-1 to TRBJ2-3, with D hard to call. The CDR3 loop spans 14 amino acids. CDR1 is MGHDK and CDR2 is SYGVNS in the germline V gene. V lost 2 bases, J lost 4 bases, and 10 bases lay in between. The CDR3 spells CASSEHLEADTQYF. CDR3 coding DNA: TGTGCCAGCAGTGAACATTTAGAAGCAGATACGCAGTATTTT.

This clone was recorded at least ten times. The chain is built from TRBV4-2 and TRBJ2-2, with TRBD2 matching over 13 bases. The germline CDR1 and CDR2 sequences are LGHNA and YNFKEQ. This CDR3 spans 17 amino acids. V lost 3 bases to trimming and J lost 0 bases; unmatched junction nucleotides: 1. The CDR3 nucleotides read TGTGCCAGCAGCCATGGGACTAGCGGGACGAACACCGGGGAGCTGTTTTTT. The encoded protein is CASSHGTSGTNTGELFF.

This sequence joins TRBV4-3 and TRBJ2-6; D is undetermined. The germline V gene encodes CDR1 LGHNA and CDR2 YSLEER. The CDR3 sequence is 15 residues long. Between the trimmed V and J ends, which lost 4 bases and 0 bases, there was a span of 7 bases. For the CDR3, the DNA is TGCGCCAGCAGCCCGGCGGTCTCTGGGGCCAACGTCCTGACTTTC. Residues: CASSPAVSGANVLTF.

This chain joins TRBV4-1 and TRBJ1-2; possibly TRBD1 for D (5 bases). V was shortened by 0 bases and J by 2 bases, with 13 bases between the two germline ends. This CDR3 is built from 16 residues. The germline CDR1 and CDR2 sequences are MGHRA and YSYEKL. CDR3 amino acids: CASSQERGTSNYGYTF. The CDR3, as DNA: TGCGCCAGCAGCCAAGAGCGGGGCACCTCCAACTATGGCTACACCTTC.

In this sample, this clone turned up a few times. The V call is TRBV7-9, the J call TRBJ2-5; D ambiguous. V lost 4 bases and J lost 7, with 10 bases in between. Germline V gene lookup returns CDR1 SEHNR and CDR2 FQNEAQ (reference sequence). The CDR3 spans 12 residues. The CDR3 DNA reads TGTGCCAGCAGCTACAATACGGGGACCCAGTACTTC. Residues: CASSYNTGTQYF. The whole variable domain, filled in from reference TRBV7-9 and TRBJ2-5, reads DTGVSQNPRHKITKRGQNVTFRCDPISEHNRLYWYRQTLGQGPEFLTYFQNEAQLEKSRLLSDRFSAERPKGSFSTLEIQRTEQGDSAMYLCASSYNTGTQYFGPGTRLLVL.

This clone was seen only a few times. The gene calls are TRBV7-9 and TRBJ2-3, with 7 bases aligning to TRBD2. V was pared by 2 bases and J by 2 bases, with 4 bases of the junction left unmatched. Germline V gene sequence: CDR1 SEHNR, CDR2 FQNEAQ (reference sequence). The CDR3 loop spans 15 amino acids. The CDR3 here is CASSLSGGYTDTQYF. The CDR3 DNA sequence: TGTGCCAGCAGCTTATCGGGAGGATACACAGATACGCAGTATTTT.

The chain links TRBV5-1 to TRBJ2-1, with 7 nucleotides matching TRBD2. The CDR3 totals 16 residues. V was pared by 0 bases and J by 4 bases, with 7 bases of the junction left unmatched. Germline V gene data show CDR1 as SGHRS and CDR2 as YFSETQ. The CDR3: CASSLAGAGRYNEQFF. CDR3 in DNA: TGCGCCAGCAGCTTGGCCGGAGCGGGACGATACAATGAGCAGTTCTTC.

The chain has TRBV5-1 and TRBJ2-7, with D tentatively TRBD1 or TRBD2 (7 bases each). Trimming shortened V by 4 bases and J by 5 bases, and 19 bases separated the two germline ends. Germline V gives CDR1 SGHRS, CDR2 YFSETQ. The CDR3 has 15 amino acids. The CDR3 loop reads CASSPGGLTGHEQYF. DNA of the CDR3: TGCGCCAGCAGCCCAGGGGGACTAACAGGCCACGAGCAGTACTTC.

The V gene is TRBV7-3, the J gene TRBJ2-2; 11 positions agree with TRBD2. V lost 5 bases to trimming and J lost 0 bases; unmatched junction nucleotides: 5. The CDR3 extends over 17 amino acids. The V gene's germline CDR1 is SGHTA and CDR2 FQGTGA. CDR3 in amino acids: CASSPGLAGTNTGELFF. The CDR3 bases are TGTGCCAGCAGCCCAGGACTAGCGGGCACGAACACCGGGGAGCTGTTTTTT.

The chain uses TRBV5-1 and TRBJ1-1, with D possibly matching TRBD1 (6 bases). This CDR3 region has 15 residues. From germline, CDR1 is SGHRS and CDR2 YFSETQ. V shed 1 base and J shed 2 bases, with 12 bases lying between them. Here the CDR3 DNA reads TGCGCCAGCAGCTTGCAGGGGCAGCCAAACACTGAAGCTTTCTTT. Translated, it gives CASSLQGQPNTEAFF.

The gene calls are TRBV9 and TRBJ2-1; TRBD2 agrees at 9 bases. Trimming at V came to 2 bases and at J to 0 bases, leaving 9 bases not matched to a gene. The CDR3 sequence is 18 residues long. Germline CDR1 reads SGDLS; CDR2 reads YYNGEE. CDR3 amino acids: CASSVGLAGPSSYNEQFF. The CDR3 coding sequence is TGTGCCAGCAGCGTGGGGCTAGCGGGACCGAGCTCCTACAATGAGCAGTTCTTC.

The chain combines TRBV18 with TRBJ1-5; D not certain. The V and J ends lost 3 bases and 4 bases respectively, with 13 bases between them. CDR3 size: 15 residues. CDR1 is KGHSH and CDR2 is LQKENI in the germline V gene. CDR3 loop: CASSPAAERNQPQHF. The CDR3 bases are TGTGCCAGCTCACCCGCGGCCGAACGGAATCAGCCCCAGCATTTT.

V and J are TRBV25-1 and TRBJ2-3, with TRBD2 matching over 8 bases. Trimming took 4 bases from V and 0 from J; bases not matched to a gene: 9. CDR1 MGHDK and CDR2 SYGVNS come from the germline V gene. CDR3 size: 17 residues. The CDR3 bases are TGTGCCAGCAGTGCTGGGGGTACGGGAGGGAGCACAGATACGCAGTATTTT. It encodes CASSAGGTGGSTDTQYF. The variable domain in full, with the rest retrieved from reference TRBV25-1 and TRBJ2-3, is EADIYQTPRYLVIGTGKKITLECSQTMGHDKMYWYQQDPGMELHLIHYSYGVNSTEKGDLSSESTVSRIRTEHFPLTLESARPSHTSQYLCASSAGGTGGSTDTQYFGPGTRLTVL.